The clone carrying this T cell receptor (beta chain) was seen just once. This CDR3 comprises 11 residues. Germline V lookup: CDR1 MDHEN, CDR2 SYDVKM. With 6 bases removed from V and 5 bases from J, the gap between germline ends came to 4 bases. These data belong to a study of blood T cell repertoires in COVID-19. Overall study: The study drew acute and convalescent COVID-19 samples from the United States, Italy and Spain. The analysed material was cDNA or gDNA that came from T cells, B-cell-depleted T cells, or PBMCs.

Source study methods: Reference gene primer amplification gave nucleated cell count estimates. Profiled with immunoSEQ multiplex PCR; TCRdb holds only in-frame clones, not every one. The V and J calls and clone size come from that table; D and trimming were worked out from the DNA. The table has around 170,000 clones, around four fifths seen once. Sequencing was carried out using peripheral blood. The chain is built from TRBV28 and TRBJ2-2; D is unclear. The TCR comes from a woman between 35 and 50 years old with acute or convalescent COVID-19. Here the CDR3 reads CASRETGELFF. The CDR3 DNA sequence: TGTGCCAGCAGGGAGACCGGGGAGCTGTTTTTT.